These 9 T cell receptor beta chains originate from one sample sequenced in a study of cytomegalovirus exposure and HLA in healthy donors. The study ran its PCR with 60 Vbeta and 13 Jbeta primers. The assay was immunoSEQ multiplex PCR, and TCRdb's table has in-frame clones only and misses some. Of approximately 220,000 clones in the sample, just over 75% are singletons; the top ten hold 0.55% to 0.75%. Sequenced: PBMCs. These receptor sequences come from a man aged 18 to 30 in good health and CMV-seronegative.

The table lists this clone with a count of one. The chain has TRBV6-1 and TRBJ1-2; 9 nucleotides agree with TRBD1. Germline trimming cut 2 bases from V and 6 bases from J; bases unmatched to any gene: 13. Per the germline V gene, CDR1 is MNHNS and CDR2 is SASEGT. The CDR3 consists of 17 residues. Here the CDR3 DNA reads TGTGCCAGCAGTGAAACAGGGGGCTATGGCTCAATAGATGGCTACACCTTC. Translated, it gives CASSETGGYGSIDGYTF.

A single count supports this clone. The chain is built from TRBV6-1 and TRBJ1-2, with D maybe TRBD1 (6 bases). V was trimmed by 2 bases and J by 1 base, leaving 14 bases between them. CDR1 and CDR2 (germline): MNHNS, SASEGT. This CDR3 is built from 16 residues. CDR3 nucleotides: TGTGCCAGCAGTGAACCGTGGACAGCCGATAACTATGGCTACACCTTC. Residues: CASSEPWTADNYGYTF.

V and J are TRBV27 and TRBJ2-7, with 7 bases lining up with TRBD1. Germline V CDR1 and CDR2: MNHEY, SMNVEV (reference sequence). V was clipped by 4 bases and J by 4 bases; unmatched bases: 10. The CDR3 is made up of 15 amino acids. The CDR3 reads CASSSPKGALYEQYF. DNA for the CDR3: TGTGCCAGCAGTTCCCCGAAGGGGGCCCTATACGAGCAGTACTTC.

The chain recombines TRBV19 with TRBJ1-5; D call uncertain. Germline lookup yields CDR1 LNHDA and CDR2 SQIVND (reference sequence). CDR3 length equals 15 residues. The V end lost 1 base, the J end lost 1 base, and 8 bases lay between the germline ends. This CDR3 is CASSIGGNSNQPQHF. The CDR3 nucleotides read TGTGCCAGTAGTATAGGAGGGAACAGCAATCAGCCCCAGCATTTT.

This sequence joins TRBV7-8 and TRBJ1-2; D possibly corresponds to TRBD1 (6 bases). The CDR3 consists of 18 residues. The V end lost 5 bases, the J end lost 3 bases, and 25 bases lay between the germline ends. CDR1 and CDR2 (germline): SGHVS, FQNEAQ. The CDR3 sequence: CASSLGAGDYPVDYGYTF. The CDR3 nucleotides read TGTGCCAGCAGCCTGGGGGCAGGGGACTACCCGGTTGACTATGGCTACACCTTC.

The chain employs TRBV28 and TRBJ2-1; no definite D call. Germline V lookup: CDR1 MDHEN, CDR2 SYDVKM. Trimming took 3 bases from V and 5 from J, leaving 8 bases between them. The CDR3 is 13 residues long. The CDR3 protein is CASSFNSDNEQFF. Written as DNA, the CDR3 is TGTGCCAGCAGTTTTAATTCGGACAATGAGCAGTTCTTC. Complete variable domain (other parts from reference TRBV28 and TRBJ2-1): DVKVTQSSRYLVKRTGEKVFLECVQDMDHENMFWYRQDPGLGLRLIYFSYDVKMKEKGDIPEGYSVSREKKERFSLILESASTNQTSMYLCASSFNSDNEQFFGPGTRLTVL.

The CDR3 DNA follows: TGTGCCAGCCAAGGGCGGGGGGTTAACTATGGCTACACCTTC. It is translated as CASQGRGVNYGYTF. The chain recombines TRBV6-1 with TRBJ1-2; TRBD1 might be the D (5 bases). The CDR3 runs to 14 residues. The V gene lost 8 bases and the J gene lost 1 base, with 14 bases spanning the gap. Germline assignment: CDR1 MNHNS and CDR2 SASEGT.

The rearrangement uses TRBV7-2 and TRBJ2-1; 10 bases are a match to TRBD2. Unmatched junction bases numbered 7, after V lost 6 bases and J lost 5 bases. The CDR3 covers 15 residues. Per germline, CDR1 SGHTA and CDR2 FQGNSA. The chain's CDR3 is CASSGIAGGHNEQFF. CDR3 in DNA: TGTGCCAGCAGTGGGATAGCGGGAGGCCACAATGAGCAGTTCTTC. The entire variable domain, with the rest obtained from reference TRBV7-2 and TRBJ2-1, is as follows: GAGVSQSPSNKVTEKGKDVELRCDPISGHTALYWYRQSLGQGLEFLIYFQGNSAPDKSGLPSDRFSAERTGGSVSTLTIQRTQQEDSAVYLCASSGIAGGHNEQFFGPGTRLTVL.

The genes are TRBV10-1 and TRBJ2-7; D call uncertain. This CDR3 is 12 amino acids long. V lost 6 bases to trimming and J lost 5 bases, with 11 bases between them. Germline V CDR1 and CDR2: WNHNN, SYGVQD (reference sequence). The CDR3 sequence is CASSSRIDEQYF. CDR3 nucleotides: TGCGCCAGCAGCAGCAGGATCGACGAGCAGTACTTC.